The 20 T cell receptor beta chains listed next were all sequenced from one sample in a study of blood T cell repertoires in COVID-19. TCRdb keeps only in-frame clones here, not all; method: immunoSEQ multiplex PCR. Altogether 30,000 to 45,000 clones are present, approximately 84% being singletons, with the ten largest covering 25% to 30%. The specimen was peripheral blood. The receptors stem from a man at least 80 years old with active or convalescent COVID-19.

The chain employs TRBV19 and TRBJ1-2; D remains unclear. CDR3 length: 16 residues. Germline lookup yields CDR1 LNHDA and CDR2 SQIVND (reference sequence). Trimming left V 0 bases short and J 3 bases short, with 14 bases between. CDR3 in amino acids: CASSIERAIRDYGYTF. CDR3 DNA sequence: TGTGCCAGTAGTATAGAACGAGCAATCCGGGACTATGGCTACACCTTC.

The V gene is TRBV7-2, the J gene TRBJ1-3, with D uncertain. This CDR3 region has 14 residues. Germline V gene sequence: CDR1 SGHTA, CDR2 FQGNSA. The ends were cut back, 3 bases at V and 0 bases at J, with 6 bases in the middle. CDR3 in amino acids: CASSFGVSGNTIYF. CDR3 sequence (DNA): TGTGCCAGCAGCTTCGGGGTCTCTGGAAACACCATATATTTT.

This sequence joins TRBV18 and TRBJ2-1; TRBD2 agrees at 7 bases. V trimming: 2 bases; J trimming: 10 bases; junction bases outside the gene matches: 8. Germline V lookup: CDR1 KGHSH, CDR2 LQKENI. This CDR3 is built from 14 residues. The CDR3 spells CASSPEGRAREQFF. As DNA, the CDR3 is TGTGCCAGCTCACCAGAGGGGAGGGCTCGGGAGCAGTTCTTC.

The chain has TRBV11-2 and TRBJ1-2; the D gene is possibly TRBD1 (5 bases). The CDR3 totals 15 residues. V lost 5 bases, J lost 3 bases, and 16 bases lay in between. Germline V CDR1 and CDR2: SGHAT, FQNNGV. CDR3 in amino acids: CASSKRGGLDYGYTF. CDR3 DNA sequence: TGTGCCAGCAGCAAGAGGGGAGGATTGGACTATGGCTACACCTTC.

This chain joins TRBV7-2 and TRBJ2-1; TRBD1 aligns across 10 bases. Trimming at V came to 4 bases and at J to 6 bases, leaving 6 bases not matched to a gene. CDR3 length equals 15 residues. CDR1 and CDR2 from the germline V gene are SGHTA and FQGNSA. This CDR3 is CASSSTRDRGNEQFF. In DNA, the CDR3 is TGTGCCAGCAGCTCAACCCGGGACAGGGGCAATGAGCAGTTCTTC.

J is TRBJ2-7 and V is TRBV7-2, with TRBD1 matching over 12 bases. V gave up 1 base and J gave up 2 bases; unmatched junction bases: 3. Germline V gives CDR1 SGHTA, CDR2 FQGNSA. This CDR3 has 16 amino acids. CDR3 protein: CASSLGGTGGTYEQYF. The DNA for the CDR3 is TGTGCCAGCAGCTTAGGGGGGACAGGGGGCACCTACGAGCAGTACTTC. Combining the CDR3 with reference TRBV7-2 and TRBJ2-7 gives the whole variable domain GAGVSQSPSNKVTEKGKDVELRCDPISGHTALYWYRQSLGQGLEFLIYFQGNSAPDKSGLPSDRFSAERTGGSVSTLTIQRTQQEDSAVYLCASSLGGTGGTYEQYFGPGTRLTVT.

The V call is TRBV19, the J call TRBJ1-1; 9 bases line up with TRBD1. The trim removed 9 bases at V and 7 bases at J, leaving 9 bases unmatched. CDR3 size: 13 residues. The germline CDR1 and CDR2 sequences are LNHDA and SQIVND (reference sequence). In nucleotides, the CDR3 is TGTGCCAGCCGGGGGGACAGGGTCGGTGAAGCTTTCTTT. Translated, it gives CASRGDRVGEAFF.

The chain joins TRBV5-1 to TRBJ2-3, with TRBD2 identical over 11 bases. CDR1 and CDR2 (germline): SGHRS, YFSETQ. The V gene end was trimmed by 4 bases and the J gene end by 6 bases; junction bases not matched to a gene: 7. The CDR3 is made up of 15 amino acids. The CDR3 reads CASSGTSGRLDTQYF. The CDR3, as DNA: TGCGCCAGCAGCGGTACTAGCGGGAGATTGGATACGCAGTATTTT.

This clone was found once. The chain employs TRBV10-3 and TRBJ2-2; 8 bases fit TRBD2. Unmatched junction bases numbered 5, after V lost 0 bases and J lost 8 bases. CDR3 length equals 15 residues. CDR1 is ENHRY, CDR2 SYGVKD, per germline. CDR3 sequence: CAISESSGGTGELFF. As DNA, the CDR3 is TGTGCCATCAGTGAGTCGAGCGGGGGTACTGGGGAGCTGTTTTTT.

Worth noting for this clone: The junction does not match germline at one end; this may be a read error. This sequence joins TRBV11-3 and TRBJ1-1, with TRBD1 matching 11 bases. Germline CDR1 reads SGHNT; CDR2 reads YENEEA. This CDR3 comprises 11 residues. This chain's CDR3 is CASSLGQGVIF. CDR3 DNA sequence: TGTGCCAGCAGCTTGGGACAGGGGGTCATATTT.

The chain uses TRBV13 and TRBJ1-2, with 7 positions matching TRBD1. The junction had 14 bases not matched to a gene; V was cut back by 5 bases and J by 5 bases. Per the germline V gene, CDR1 is PRHDT and CDR2 is FYEKMQ (reference sequence). This CDR3 is 16 amino acids long. In DNA form, the CDR3 reads TGTGCCAGCAGCCACGACCCCCGGGACAGACCTTATGGCTACACCTTC. It yields the protein CASSHDPRDRPYGYTF.

The V gene is TRBV7-2, the J gene TRBJ1-3; TRBD1 matches 7 bases. This CDR3 comprises 17 residues. V gave up 5 bases and J gave up 0 bases; unmatched junction bases: 10. Per germline, CDR1 SGHTA and CDR2 FQGNSA. This CDR3 reads CASSPGTVRPSGNTIYF. The CDR3 DNA reads TGTGCCAGCAGCCCCGGGACAGTGAGACCCTCTGGAAACACCATATATTTT.

The rearrangement uses TRBV29-1 and TRBJ1-4; 9 bases map to TRBD1. Germline values: CDR1 SQVTM, CDR2 ANQGSEA. The CDR3 loop spans 15 amino acids. V was pared by 3 bases and J by 8 bases, with 10 bases of the junction left unmatched. CDR3 in DNA: TGCAGCGTTGAGGGGGGACAGGGAAGGCAGGAAAAACTGTTTTTT. Amino acids: CSVEGGQGRQEKLFF.

The chain is built from TRBV29-1 and TRBJ2-3, with 8 bases identical to TRBD1. CDR1 SQVTM and CDR2 ANQGSEA come from the germline V gene. With V trimmed by 5 bases and J by 5 bases, 6 bases remained unmatched. The CDR3 spans 13 residues. Here the CDR3 reads CSVLQGAGDTQYF. The CDR3 DNA sequence: TGCAGCGTTCTTCAGGGGGCAGGAGATACGCAGTATTTT.

The V gene is TRBV12-5, the J gene TRBJ1-3, with 11 bases identical to TRBD1. The CDR3 length is 18 residues. Unmatched junction bases numbered 10, after V lost 4 bases and J lost 2 bases. CDR1 LGHNT and CDR2 FRNRAP come from the germline V gene. CDR3 bases: TGTGCTAGTGGTTATGGACAGGGGGCTACCTCTGCTGGAAACACCATATATTTT. Translation: CASGYGQGATSAGNTIYF.

This clone appeared a few times. The chain joins TRBV7-2 to TRBJ2-1; maybe TRBD2 (5 bases). V lost 1 base to trimming and J lost 7 bases, with 14 bases between them. From germline, CDR1 is SGHTA and CDR2 FQGNSA. The CDR3 has 15 amino acids. The CDR3 protein is CASSLVSSLPNEQFF. The CDR3 nucleotides read TGTGCCAGCAGCTTAGTGTCTAGCTTACCGAATGAGCAGTTCTTC.

The chain uses TRBV29-1 and TRBJ2-7, with D unclear. The ends were cut back, 7 bases at V and 3 bases at J, with 10 bases in the middle. The CDR3 runs 11 residues. The V gene's germline CDR1 is SQVTM and CDR2 ANQGSEA. Here the CDR3 DNA reads TGCAGCGGTGGTGCGGACTACGAGCAGTACTTC. This translates into CSGGADYEQYF.

V is TRBV7-8 and J is TRBJ2-2; tentatively, D is TRBD2 (6 bases). CDR3 length: 18 amino acids. Germline V CDR1 and CDR2: SGHVS, FQNEAQ. V shed 3 bases and J shed 0 bases, with 17 bases lying between them. For the CDR3, the DNA is TGTGCCAGCAGCTTGGGGCTGGGGGGAGGTCCGAACACCGGGGAGCTGTTTTTT. This sequence encodes CASSLGLGGGPNTGELFF. Together with reference TRBV7-8 and TRBJ2-2, the CDR3 gives the full variable domain: GAGVSQSPRYKVAKRGQDVALRCDPISGHVSLFWYQQALGQGPEFLTYFQNEAQLDKSGLPSDRFFAERPEGSVSTLKIQRTQQEDSAVYLCASSLGLGGGPNTGELFFGEGSRLTVL.

This clone has only one observation. This sequence joins TRBV27 and TRBJ2-2; 7 bases align to TRBD1. The V and J ends lost 7 bases and 0 bases, in that order; junction bases with no gene match: 2. The CDR3 extends over 14 amino acids. Germline CDR1 reads MNHEY; CDR2 reads SMNVEV (reference sequence). CDR3 bases: TGTGCCAGCAAGGGACAGTCGAACACCGGGGAGCTGTTTTTT. It is translated as CASKGQSNTGELFF.

V gene TRBV15 combines with J gene TRBJ2-1; D is possibly TRBD1 (5 bases). Trimming removed 0 bases at V and 10 bases at J, with 16 bases between. Germline V gene sequence: CDR1 LNHNV, CDR2 YYDKDF (reference sequence). The CDR3 extends over 15 amino acids. The chain's CDR3 is CATSRDSSGLEEQFF. In DNA form, the CDR3 reads TGTGCCACCAGCAGAGATAGCTCAGGGTTAGAGGAGCAGTTCTTC.